This T cell receptor beta chain comes out of a study of identical twins. In its sample, this clonotype was seen many times. CDR1 and CDR2 from the germline V gene are MDHEN and SYDVKM. The CDR3 covers 11 residues. With 6 bases removed from V and 7 bases from J, the gap between germline ends came to 10 bases. TCRdb analysed the 5' RACE reads with MiXCR anew, one entry per CDR3 protein. The repertoire consists of around 160,000 distinct CDR3 sequences, with approximately 4% occurring once and the leading ten covering more than 6.5%. The rearrangement uses TRBV28 and TRBJ2-7; D unresolved. Sequencing used memory T cells sorted from blood. The TCR was taken from a man between 18 and 29 years old in good health. The CDR3 nucleotides read TGTGCCAGCAGGGGGTATGGGGAGCAGTACTTC. Protein sequence: CASRGYGEQYF.